Listed below are T cell receptor beta chains from one sample, sequenced in a study of identical twins. TCRdb reprocessed the 5' RACE reads with MiXCR, giving one entry per CDR3 protein. The table shows roughly 500,000 distinct CDR3 sequences, with under 25% occurring only once. The same data also went into a second study, on T cells expressing NK-cell markers.

The specimen was CD4+ T cells sorted from blood. These receptor sequences come from a young woman in good health. CDR3s include the opening cysteine and the closing phenylalanine or tryptophan. Each record gives: V gene, D gene, J gene, clone size, CDR3 DNA, CDR3 protein. The D gene is left open where the match is weak. Clone size is shown for a subset of rows, as once, few, many or a class of expanded clone.

>TRBV6-1|.|TRBJ2-1|few
TGTGCCAGCAGATTCGGTCAGTTAAAGGATGAGCAGTTCTTC
CASRFGQLKDEQFF
>TRBV20-1|.|TRBJ2-3|.
TGCAGTGCTGGGCGTCGTGACACAGGGGATACGCAGTATTTT
CSAGRRDTGDTQYF
>TRBV7-9|.|TRBJ2-5|.
TGTGCCAGCAGCTTACTGAGGACAGCGGGGGAGACCCAGTACTTC
CASSLLRTAGETQYF
>TRBV5-1|.|TRBJ1-5|few
TGCGCCAGCAGCTTAGGGACCTTAAATCAGCCCCAGCATTTT
CASSLGTLNQPQHF
>TRBV20-1|.|TRBJ2-4|many
TGCAGTGCCCCGGACGGCTTAGCCAAAAACATTCAGTACTTC
CSAPDGLAKNIQYF
>TRBV6-5|TRBD1|TRBJ2-1|.
TGTGCCAGCAGTTACCCCGGACAGGGGCGGAGTGAGCAGTTCTTC
CASSYPGQGRSEQFF
>TRBV6-5|.|TRBJ1-3|.
TGTGCCAGCAGTTACTGGGCGTCGGACACCGCCACTGGAAACACCATATATTTT
CASSYWASDTATGNTIYF
>TRBV12-3/TRBV12-4|.|TRBJ1-1|many
TGTGCCAGCTCAGGGGACACTGAAGCTTTCTTT
CASSGDTEAFF
>TRBV5-1|TRBD2|TRBJ2-1|.
TGCGCCAGCAGCACGGGACTAGCGGGGTTTAATGAGCAGTTCTTC
CASSTGLAGFNEQFF
>TRBV6-5|.|TRBJ2-3|few
TGTGCCAGCAGTTACTTTAGTGGAACAGATACGCAGTATTTT
CASSYFSGTDTQYF
>TRBV12-3/TRBV12-4|.|TRBJ1-2|many
TGTGCCAGCAGTTTTCAAGCCTATGGCTACACCTTC
CASSFQAYGYTF
>TRBV19|.|TRBJ2-3|.
TGTGCCAGTAAGAGGGAAGTCTCAGATACGCAGTATTTT
CASKREVSDTQYF
>TRBV7-2|.|TRBJ2-1|.
TGTGCCAGCAGCTTAGTGGCTGTCTCCTACAATGAGCAGTTCTTC
CASSLVAVSYNEQFF
>TRBV20-1|TRBD2|TRBJ2-7|.
TGCAGTGCTAGCCCACTCTCTAGCGGGGGTGGGTCCTCCTACGAGCAGTACTTC
CSASPLSSGGGSSYEQYF
>TRBV7-8|.|TRBJ2-2|few
TGTGCCAGCAAAGAGGACTCTAACACCGGGGAGCTGTTTTTT
CASKEDSNTGELFF
>TRBV10-3|TRBD2|TRBJ2-7|.
TGTGCCATCAGTGGTTCCAGACTAGCGGACTCCTACGAGCAGTACTTC
CAISGSRLADSYEQYF
>TRBV20-1|.|TRBJ1-1|.
TGCAGTGCTCCCCGTTTAGGCTCCCCCGGAGCTTTCTTT
CSAPRLGSPGAFF
>TRBV21-1|.|TRBJ2-1|.
TGTGCCAGCAGCAAGCCTGGGTCGGGAAATGAGCAGTTCTTC
CASSKPGSGNEQFF
>TRBV7-2|TRBD1|TRBJ1-2|few
TGTGCCAGCAGCTTGGGCAGGGGGACCTATGGCTACACCTTC
CASSLGRGTYGYTF
>TRBV29-1|.|TRBJ2-3|.
TGCAGCGTTGACTTCGGTTACACGGCAGATACGCAGTATTTT
CSVDFGYTADTQYF
>TRBV12-3/TRBV12-4|.|TRBJ2-7|.
TGTGCCACCCAAAGACTAGGGCTGGCCGGCGAGCAGTACTTC
CATQRLGLAGEQYF
>TRBV10-3|TRBD2|TRBJ2-7|few
TGTGCCATCAGTGATTGCGGGGGGGAGTGCGCGCAGTACTTC
CAISDCGGECAQYF
>TRBV19|.|TRBJ1-6|.
TGTGCCAGTAGTATGTTACGGTTAGGTGATTCACCCCTCCACTTT
CASSMLRLGDSPLHF
>TRBV5-4|.|TRBJ1-5|few
TGTGCCAGCAGCTTGTATGGCAATCAGCCCCAGCATTTT
CASSLYGNQPQHF
>TRBV5-6|.|TRBJ1-1|.
TGTGCCAGCAGCTTGGGGGAGGGTGCGAACACTGAAGCTTTCTTT
CASSLGEGANTEAFF
>TRBV20-1|.|TRBJ2-1|many
TGCAGTGCTATTCCGGGAATAGCCGTTAATGAGCAGTTCTTC
CSAIPGIAVNEQFF
>TRBV7-2|TRBD2|TRBJ2-7|.
TGTGCCAGCAGCTTCGCACTAGCGGAGTTCTACGAGCAGTACTTC
CASSFALAEFYEQYF
>TRBV6-1|TRBD2|TRBJ2-3|few
TGTGCCAGCGGGACTAGCGGTGGCGCAGATACGCAGTATTTT
CASGTSGGADTQYF
>TRBV29-1|TRBD2|TRBJ2-1|.
TGCAGCGTTGTAGCGGGGGGGCGGAATGAGCAGTTCTTC
CSVVAGGRNEQFF
>TRBV18|.|TRBJ2-3|.
TGTGCCAGCTCACCAAACAGACTCACAGATACGCAGTATTTT
CASSPNRLTDTQYF
>TRBV18|.|TRBJ1-5|.
TGTGCCAGCTCACCAGAGCTAAATCAGCCCCAGCATTTT
CASSPELNQPQHF
>TRBV25-1|.|TRBJ2-3|.
TGTGCCAGCAGTGAGGTCGGCACAGATACGCAGTATTTT
CASSEVGTDTQYF
>TRBV21-1|.|TRBJ2-3|.
TGTGCCAGCAGCGACAGTCGGGGTGGCACAGATACGCAGTATTTT
CASSDSRGGTDTQYF
>TRBV10-3|TRBD1|TRBJ2-1|few
TGTGCCATCAGGTCGGACAGGGGCTCCTACAATGAGCAGTTCTTC
CAIRSDRGSYNEQFF
>TRBV7-2|.|TRBJ2-1|many
TGTGCCAGCAGCTTCCTTCCCCAGGGCTCCTACAATGAGCAGTTCTTC
CASSFLPQGSYNEQFF
>TRBV7-2|TRBD1|TRBJ2-7|few
TGTGCCAGCCGCCGTGGGACCGGGACAGCTTCCTACGAGCAGTACTTC
CASRRGTGTASYEQYF
>TRBV5-1|.|TRBJ2-5|few
TGCGCCAGCAGGATCTCTAAGGAAGAGACCCAGTACTTC
CASRISKEETQYF
>TRBV5-1|.|TRBJ2-1|few
TGCGCCAGCAGCTTGACAAGCCGTACTCACAATGAGCAGTTCTTC
CASSLTSRTHNEQFF
>TRBV9|.|TRBJ2-5|few
TGTGCCAGCAGCGGGGAACAGGGAGTCCGAGAGACCCAGTACTTC
CASSGEQGVRETQYF
>TRBV5-1|.|TRBJ2-7|many
TGCGCCAGCAGCTTGGGAGGGGCGAGCTCCTACGAGCAGTACTTC
CASSLGGASSYEQYF
>TRBV20-1|.|TRBJ1-5|few
TGCAGTGTCCCCCACAGACCAAATCAGCCCCAGCATTTT
CSVPHRPNQPQHF
>TRBV11-3|.|TRBJ1-5|.
TGTGCCAGCAGTATGGACAAAGGCAATCAGCCCCAGCATTTT
CASSMDKGNQPQHF
>TRBV6-1|TRBD2|TRBJ2-1|.
TGTGCCACCGAGCGGGAGGGCCGCTACAATGAGCAGTTCTTC
CATEREGRYNEQFF
>TRBV12-3/TRBV12-4|TRBD2|TRBJ2-3|few
TGTGCCAGCAGCCCGGCCGGGGGGGGGGGCACAGATACGCAGTATTTT
CASSPAGGGGTDTQYF
>TRBV5-1|.|TRBJ1-4|.
TGCGCCAGCAGCTTGGGTGTCGGCCCCCCAAATTGGAAACTGTTTTTT
CASSLGVGPPNWKLFF
>TRBV29-1|TRBD1|TRBJ2-1|.
TGCAGCGTTGTCGAGGGGGCCACCTACAATGAGCAGTTCTTC
CSVVEGATYNEQFF
>TRBV5-1|.|TRBJ2-6|many
TGCGCCAGCAGCTTGGAGGCCTCTGGGGCCAACGTCCTGACTTTC
CASSLEASGANVLTF
>TRBV11-2|TRBD2|TRBJ2-1|few
TGTGCCAGCAACCCGGGACTAGCGGTCTACAATGAGCAGTTCTTC
CASNPGLAVYNEQFF
>TRBV18|TRBD1|TRBJ1-5|.
TGTGCCAGCTCAGCGCAGGGGGCGGTCAATCAGCCCCAGCATTTT
CASSAQGAVNQPQHF
>TRBV11-2|.|TRBJ2-7|once
TGTGCCAGCAGCTTCCGTATTTCCCAAGGACCTGAAACGGTGGAGGAGCAGTACTTC
CASSFRISQGPETVEEQYF
>TRBV20-1|TRBD2|TRBJ2-7|many
TGCAGTGCTAGAGAGGTTAGCGGGAGGGCCCGGGTTTACGAGCAGTACTTC
CSAREVSGRARVYEQYF
>TRBV10-3|.|TRBJ1-1|.
TGTGCCATCAGAGACGTTGTGGGTAACACTGAAGCTTTCTTT
CAIRDVVGNTEAFF
>TRBV27|.|TRBJ2-1|few
TGTGCCAGCAGTTTTGGGATCGAGGGAGGAGAGTTCTTC
CASSFGIEGGEFF
>TRBV20-1|.|TRBJ1-2|.
TGCAGTGCTGGGGGACGGGGAAGCTATGGCTACACCTTC
CSAGGRGSYGYTF
>TRBV29-1|.|TRBJ2-1|.
TGCAGCGTTGAAGATTTAGAGTTCTTC
CSVEDLEFF
>TRBV20-1|.|TRBJ2-5|few
TGCAGTGCTAGACTGCAAGGGGAGACCCAGTACTTC
CSARLQGETQYF
>TRBV6-2/TRBV6-3|.|TRBJ2-1|few
TGTGCCAGTCAAGAGCTGGGAGGCCCCTACAATGAGCAGTTCTTC
CASQELGGPYNEQFF
>TRBV10-3|TRBD1|TRBJ2-7|many
TGTGCCATTGGGACAGTGGGCTACGAGCAGTACTTC
CAIGTVGYEQYF
>TRBV12-3/TRBV12-4|.|TRBJ1-2|many
TGTGCCAGCAGTTGGACGGGGAATGGCTACACCTTC
CASSWTGNGYTF
>TRBV9|.|TRBJ2-3|few
TGTGCCAGCAGCCCTTACCCTTCGGGTACGCAGTATTTT
CASSPYPSGTQYF